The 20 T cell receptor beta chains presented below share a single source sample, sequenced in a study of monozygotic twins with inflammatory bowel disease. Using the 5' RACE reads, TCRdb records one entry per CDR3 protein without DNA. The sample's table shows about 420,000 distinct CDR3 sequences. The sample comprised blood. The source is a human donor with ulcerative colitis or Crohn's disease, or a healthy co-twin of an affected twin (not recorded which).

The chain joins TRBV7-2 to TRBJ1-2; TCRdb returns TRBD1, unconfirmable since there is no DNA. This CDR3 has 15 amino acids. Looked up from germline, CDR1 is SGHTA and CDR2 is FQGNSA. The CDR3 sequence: CASSLGQGENYGYTF.

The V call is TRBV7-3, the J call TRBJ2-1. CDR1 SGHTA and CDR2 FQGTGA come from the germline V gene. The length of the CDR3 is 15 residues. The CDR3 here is CASSLTGAGYNEQFF.

CDR3 protein: CASSQGLGTSDYNEQFF. The rearrangement uses TRBV4-1 and TRBJ2-1; as DNA is missing, the TRBD2 call by TCRdb cannot be tested. The germline V gene has CDR1 MGHRA and CDR2 YSYEKL. This CDR3 is 17 amino acids long.

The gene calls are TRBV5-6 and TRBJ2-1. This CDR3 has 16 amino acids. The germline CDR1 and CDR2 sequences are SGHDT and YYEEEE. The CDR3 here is CASSLSFGSAYNEQFF.

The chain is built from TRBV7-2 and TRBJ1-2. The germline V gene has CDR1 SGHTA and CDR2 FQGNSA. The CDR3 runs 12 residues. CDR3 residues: CASSSPPGGYTF.

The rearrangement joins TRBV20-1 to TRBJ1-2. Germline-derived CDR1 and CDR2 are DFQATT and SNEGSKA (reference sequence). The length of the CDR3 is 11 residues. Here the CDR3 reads CRLGGTYGYTF.

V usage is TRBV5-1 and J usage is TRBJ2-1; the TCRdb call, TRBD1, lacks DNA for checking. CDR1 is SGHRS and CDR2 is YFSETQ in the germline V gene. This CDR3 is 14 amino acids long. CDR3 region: CASSLGDRGNEQFF.

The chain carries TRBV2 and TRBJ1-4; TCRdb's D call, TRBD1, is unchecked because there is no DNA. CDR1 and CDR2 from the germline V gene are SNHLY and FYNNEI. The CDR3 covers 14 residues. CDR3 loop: CASSRGGTNEKLFF.

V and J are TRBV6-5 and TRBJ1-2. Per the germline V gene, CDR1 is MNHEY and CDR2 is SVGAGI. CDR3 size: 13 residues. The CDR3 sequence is CASSFNPNYGYTF.

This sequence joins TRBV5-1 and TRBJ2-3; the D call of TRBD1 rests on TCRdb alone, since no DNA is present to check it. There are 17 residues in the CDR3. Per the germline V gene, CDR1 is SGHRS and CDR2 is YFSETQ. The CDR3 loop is CASSSDGLQGLADTQYF. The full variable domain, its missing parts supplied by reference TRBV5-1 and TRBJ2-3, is KAGVTQTPRYLIKTRGQQVTLSCSPISGHRSVSWYQQTPGQGLQFLFEYFSETQRNKGNFPGRFSGRQFSNSRSEMNVSTLELGDSALYLCASSSDGLQGLADTQYFGPGTRLTVL.

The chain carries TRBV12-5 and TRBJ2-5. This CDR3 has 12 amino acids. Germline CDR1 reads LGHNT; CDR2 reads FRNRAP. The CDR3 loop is CASGLDLGTQYF. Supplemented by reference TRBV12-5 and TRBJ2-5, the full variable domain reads DARVTQTPRHKVTEMGQEVTMRCQPILGHNTVFWYRQTMMQGLELLAYFRNRAPLDDSGMPKDRFSAEMPDATLATLKIQPSEPRDSAVYFCASGLDLGTQYFGPGTRLLVL.

The CDR3 loop reads CASSRAVTNYGYTF. The chain uses TRBV18 and TRBJ1-2. The CDR3 is made up of 14 amino acids. The germline V gene has CDR1 KGHSH and CDR2 LQKENI.

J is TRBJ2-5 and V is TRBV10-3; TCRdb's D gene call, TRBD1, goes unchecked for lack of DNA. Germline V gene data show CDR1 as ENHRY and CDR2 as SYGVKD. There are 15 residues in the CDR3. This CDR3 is CAISARQGTQETQYF.

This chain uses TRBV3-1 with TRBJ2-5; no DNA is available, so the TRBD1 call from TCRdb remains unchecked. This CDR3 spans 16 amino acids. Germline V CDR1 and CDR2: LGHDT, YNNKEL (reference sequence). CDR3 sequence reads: CASSLTAGLPQETQYF.

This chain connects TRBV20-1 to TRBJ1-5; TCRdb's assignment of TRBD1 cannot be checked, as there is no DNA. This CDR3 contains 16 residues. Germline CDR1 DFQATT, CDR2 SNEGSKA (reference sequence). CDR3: CSAPLVTGGLNQPQHF.

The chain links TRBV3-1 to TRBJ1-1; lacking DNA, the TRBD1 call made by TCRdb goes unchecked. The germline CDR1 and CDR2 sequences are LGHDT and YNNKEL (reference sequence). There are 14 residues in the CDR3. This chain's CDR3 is CASSRDSRGTEAFF.

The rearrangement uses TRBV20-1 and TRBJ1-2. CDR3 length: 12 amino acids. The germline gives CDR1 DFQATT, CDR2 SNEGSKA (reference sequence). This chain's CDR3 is CSARDQGFGYTF.

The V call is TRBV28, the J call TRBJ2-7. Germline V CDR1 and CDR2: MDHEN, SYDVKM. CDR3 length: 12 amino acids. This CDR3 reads CASSLEWSRQYF.

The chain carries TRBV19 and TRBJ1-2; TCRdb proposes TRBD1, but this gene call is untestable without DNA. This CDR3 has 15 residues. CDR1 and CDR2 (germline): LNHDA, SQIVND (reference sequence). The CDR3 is CASSTLGQLSYGYTF.

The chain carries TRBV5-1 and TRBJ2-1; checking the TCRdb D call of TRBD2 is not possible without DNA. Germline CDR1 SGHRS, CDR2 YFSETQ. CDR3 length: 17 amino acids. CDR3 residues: CASSLASISGVHNEQFF.